Shown below are 20 T cell receptor beta chains from a single sample sequenced in a study of CXCR3-negative and CXCR3-positive naive CD8 T cells. Libraries of TRB cDNA were made by 5' RACE and carried UMIs. After re-calling the 5' RACE reads, TCRdb lists one entry per CDR3 protein, DNA absent. This sample's clone table lists approximately 83,000 distinct CDR3 sequences. Sequenced sample: naive CXCR3- CD8+ T cells from blood. The sample's subset: CD45RO-CCR7+CD27+CD95- naive CD8+ T cells lacking CXCR3 (TNR3-). All receptors derive from a human donor in good health. Some clones in this sample may be carry-over from other donors' samples.

The chain recombines TRBV19 with TRBJ2-3; TCRdb's D call of TRBD2 is untestable without DNA. Germline V lookup: CDR1 LNHDA, CDR2 SQIVND (reference sequence). The CDR3 runs to 16 residues. This chain's CDR3 is CASWGGPGGPTDTQYF.

The chain carries TRBV6-6 and TRBJ2-7; the D call from TCRdb, TRBD1, cannot be confirmed without DNA. The CDR3 totals 15 residues. Germline-derived CDR1 and CDR2 are MNHNY and SVGAGI (reference sequence). The CDR3 loop is CASSTTGVHTYEQYF.

The chain has TRBV5-5 and TRBJ2-5. The CDR3 consists of 15 residues. CDR1 and CDR2 from the germline V gene are SGHKS and YYEKEE (reference sequence). Here the CDR3 reads CASSFNVFSQETQYF. The whole variable domain, filled in from reference TRBV5-5 and TRBJ2-5, reads DAGVTQSPTHLIKTRGQQVTLRCSPISGHKSVSWYQQVLGQGPQFIFQYYEKEERGRGNFPDRFSARQFPNYSSELNVNALLLGDSALYLCASSFNVFSQETQYFGPGTRLLVL.

The chain recombines TRBV20-1 with TRBJ2-7; there is no DNA to check the TCRdb D call of TRBD2. From germline, CDR1 is DFQATT and CDR2 SNEGSKA (reference sequence). The CDR3 is 14 residues long. CDR3 in amino acids: CSAREESGSYEQYF.

This sequence joins TRBV28 and TRBJ2-3; lacking DNA, the TRBD2 call made by TCRdb goes unchecked. Germline V gene data show CDR1 as MDHEN and CDR2 as SYDVKM. The CDR3 loop spans 12 amino acids. CDR3 residues: CASSSTSNTQYF.

The genes are TRBV29-1 and TRBJ2-1; the D gene TCRdb calls, TRBD1, cannot be checked with no DNA. This CDR3 is 13 amino acids long. Germline V CDR1 and CDR2: SQVTM, ANQGSEA. The CDR3: CSVVGPQGNEQFF.

The rearrangement links TRBV27 to TRBJ1-5. Looked up from germline, CDR1 is MNHEY and CDR2 is SMNVEV (reference sequence). The CDR3 covers 15 residues. CDR3 protein: CASSLLPTSNQPQHF.

The CDR3: CASTVVGGGEQFF. The gene calls are TRBV7-9 and TRBJ2-1; TCRdb names TRBD1, which stays unverified in the absence of DNA. The CDR3 covers 13 residues. Germline assignment: CDR1 SEHNR and CDR2 FQNEAQ (reference sequence).

V and J are TRBV10-3 and TRBJ1-2; the D call from TCRdb, TRBD1, cannot be confirmed without DNA. Germline CDR1 ENHRY, CDR2 SYGVKD. The CDR3 has 14 residues. The CDR3 loop reads CAIPRGGQGGGYTF.

The chain uses TRBV29-1 and TRBJ1-1. Germline V lookup: CDR1 SQVTM, CDR2 ANQGSEA. There are 12 residues in the CDR3. The CDR3: CSVVAGGTEASF.

This chain links TRBV30 with TRBJ1-1. The germline V gene encodes CDR1 GTSNPN and CDR2 SVGIG (reference sequence). The CDR3 totals 15 residues. CDR3 protein: CAWTGPETAATEAFF.

The chain combines TRBV28 with TRBJ1-1; TCRdb proposes TRBD1, but this gene call is untestable without DNA. From germline, CDR1 is MDHEN and CDR2 SYDVKM. There are 15 residues in the CDR3. CDR3 region: CASSIPRGRNTEAFF.

This chain links TRBV7-9 with TRBJ1-1. From germline, CDR1 is SEHNR and CDR2 FQNEAQ (reference sequence). The CDR3 consists of 14 residues. The CDR3 region is CASSLSGSRTEAFF.

The gene calls are TRBV29-1 and TRBJ2-7; the D gene TCRdb calls, TRBD2, cannot be checked with no DNA. This CDR3 is built from 16 residues. Germline lookup yields CDR1 SQVTM and CDR2 ANQGSEA. The CDR3 spells CSVDASGGGASYEQYF.

The V and J genes are TRBV28 and TRBJ2-5. The CDR3 sequence is 11 residues long. From germline, CDR1 is MDHEN and CDR2 SYDVKM. The CDR3 protein is CASSFGQTQYF. Based on the CDR3 plus reference TRBV28 and TRBJ2-5, the full variable domain is DVKVTQSSRYLVKRTGEKVFLECVQDMDHENMFWYRQDPGLGLRLIYFSYDVKMKEKGDIPEGYSVSREKKERFSLILESASTNQTSMYLCASSFGQTQYFGPGTRLLVL.

CDR3 sequence reads: CASSSGPDNEQFF. The genes are TRBV7-9 and TRBJ2-1; TCRdb's D call, TRBD1, is unchecked because there is no DNA. The length of the CDR3 is 13 residues. From germline, CDR1 is SEHNR and CDR2 FQNEAQ (reference sequence).

V usage is TRBV6-2 or TRBV6-3 and J usage is TRBJ2-1; TCRdb's assignment of TRBD2 cannot be checked, as there is no DNA. Germline V gives CDR1 MNHEY, CDR2 SVGEGT. This CDR3 has 15 amino acids. The chain's CDR3 is CASSYTHEGGNEQFF.

The chain links TRBV4-1 to TRBJ1-2; checking the TCRdb D call of TRBD1 is not possible without DNA. The germline V gene encodes CDR1 MGHRA and CDR2 YSYEKL. The CDR3 consists of 15 residues. This CDR3 reads CASSLTGGDSYGYTF.

This rearrangement joins TRBV6-6 to TRBJ2-7. CDR1 MNHNY and CDR2 SVGAGI come from the germline V gene (reference sequence). The CDR3 runs 14 residues. This CDR3 is CASSYAYSSYEQYF.

The genes are TRBV24-1 and TRBJ2-2; TCRdb's D call of TRBD1 is untestable without DNA. The CDR3 runs to 14 residues. The V gene's germline CDR1 is KGHDR and CDR2 SFDVKD. CDR3 protein: CATKGQRNTGELFF.